This T cell receptor beta chain was identified during a study of Graves' ophthalmopathy and Graves' hyperthyroidism (dated by TCRdb to 2016 to 2019). Concerning the study at large: Peripheral blood samples were taken at the time of initial diagnosis, before any treatment was given. The study used TCR beta repertoire signatures to distinguish Graves' ophthalmopathy from Graves' hyperthyroidism and to predict progression to ophthalmopathy. In total, some 130 blood samples were TCR-sequenced: approximately 42 ophthalmopathy, around 75 hyperthyroidism and some 17 hyperthyroidism-to-ophthalmopathy patients. To explore V-J signatures that separate ophthalmopathy from hyperthyroidism, a discovery set of about a hundred patients was enrolled, consisting of under 50 with ophthalmopathy and fewer than 60 with stable hyperthyroidism. An independent validation cohort comprised 18 hyperthyroidism patients and 15 to 17 patients who later progressed from hyperthyroidism to ophthalmopathy. In roughly 6 hyperthyroidism patients, the T-cell repertoire of thyroid tissue was compared with the T-cell repertoire of blood. Once sampling was done, hyperthyroidism patients were given methimazole at a starting dose of 30 mg daily, while ophthalmopathy patients were given high-dose intravenous methylprednisolone. The study at large found these results: The 13-signature model separated ophthalmopathy from stable hyperthyroidism with approximately 88% sensitivity and just under 84% specificity in cross-validation, and 80%/75% in the test set. No statistical method was used to set the sample size in advance, and the investigators knew which group each participant was assigned to. Most expanded thyroid clonotypes with frequency above 0.001 were also detected in blood, suggesting blood repertoires may reflect the thyroid immune response. In validation, the model predicted ophthalmopathy progression with about 64% sensitivity and around 72% specificity; eleven to twelve predicted patients were CT-confirmed with GO in a median of about 7.1 months.

For repertoire sequencing, TCR beta CDR3 regions were amplified from RNA transcripts. The first round of RT-PCR was done with HTBI primers and the Qiagen OneStep RT-PCR kit, and was followed by a second round of multiplex PCR, then size selection and purification. The libraries underwent paired-end sequencing with 100 bp reads on an Illumina HiSeq2000. On the authors' methods: SOAPnuke was used to process the reads, removing any read that contained adapters or uncalled bases, had a mean Phred below 15, or lacked an exact match to the constant primer or identifier. High-quality paired reads were merged with COPE v1.2.5. Unique nucleotide sequences were defined as clonotypes and aligned to IMGT TRB V, D and J references using MiTCR v1.1. The analysis was limited to V-J combinations with a frequency above 0.0001, which together covered just over 98% of the repertoires. A TCR clonal expansion and chaos score per V-J combination was defined as the ratio of F50 clonal expansion to chaos observed in the TCRdist matrix. Features were reduced by Welch's t-statistics and random forest to roughly 14 V-J combinations, which fed a naive Bayes classifier. The Morisita-Horn index was used to measure how similar the thyroid and blood repertoires were. The raw public data were reprocessed by TCRdb itself: fastp quality trimming at Q25, MiXCR clonotype calling, in-frame beta chains only. Each record represents a unique CDR3 protein, reported with the most common genes and DNA among its rows. TCRdb, not the original authors, processed these V and J calls. For this sample there are approximately 640,000 distinct CDR3 sequences; about two fifths appear just once. Roughly 3.5% of the sample lies in the top ten.

The CDR3, from cysteine to phenylalanine, totals 13 residues. Only the CDR3 region is kept as DNA, spanning 39 bases read in frame from base 1. The germline V gene (reference sequence) yields DFQATT for CDR1 and SNEGSKA for CDR2. The junction shows trimming of 3 bases on V and 5 bases on J, plus 14 bases between the germline ends. A note on this clonotype: The target of this receptor is not known. No per-base quality is available; no much larger clone lies one base away.

The ophthalmopathy patients had moderately to severely active disease, with a Clinical Activity Score of 3 or higher, a NOSPECS grade of 4 or higher, and a disease duration of less than 3 months. Patients with other autoimmune diseases, uncontrolled infections, pregnancy or lactation were excluded. Diagnosis was based on clinical symptoms, serum thyroxine, TRAb, thyroid ultrasound and orbital computed tomography. PBMCs were isolated from more than 8 ml of fresh peripheral blood by Ficoll-Paque density gradient centrifugation. Trizol reagent was used to extract the total RNA, and its quality was then checked on an Agilent 2100 Bioanalyzer.

The receptor was isolated from an adult man with Graves' ophthalmopathy. Recombination connected TRBV20-1 to TRBJ2-7, with no confidently assigned D gene. The sample comprised peripheral blood. The CDR3 protein sequence reads: CSARLVDGDEQYF. Here is the DNA: TGCAGTGCTAGGCTAGTCGATGGGGACGAGCAGTACTTC.